This TCR beta chain was sequenced in a study of cytomegalovirus exposure and HLA in healthy donors. The PCR employed 60 Vbeta primers together with 13 Jbeta primers. Repertoires were generated with immunoSEQ multiplex PCR, while TCRdb's copy carries only in-frame clones and drops some. Of about 200,000 clones listed, 82% are singletons. The sequence derives from a middle-aged man in good health and CMV-seropositive. Sequenced: PBMCs.

CDR3 nucleotides: TGTGCCAGCAGTGCCGAAGGAGCGGGAGGATCAGATACGCAGTATTTT. Encoded protein: CASSAEGAGGSDTQYF. The chain carries TRBV6-1 and TRBJ2-3; 9 bases fit TRBD2. CDR1 and CDR2 (germline): MNHNS, SASEGT. This CDR3 contains 16 residues. V was clipped by 4 bases and J by 4 bases; unmatched bases: 9.